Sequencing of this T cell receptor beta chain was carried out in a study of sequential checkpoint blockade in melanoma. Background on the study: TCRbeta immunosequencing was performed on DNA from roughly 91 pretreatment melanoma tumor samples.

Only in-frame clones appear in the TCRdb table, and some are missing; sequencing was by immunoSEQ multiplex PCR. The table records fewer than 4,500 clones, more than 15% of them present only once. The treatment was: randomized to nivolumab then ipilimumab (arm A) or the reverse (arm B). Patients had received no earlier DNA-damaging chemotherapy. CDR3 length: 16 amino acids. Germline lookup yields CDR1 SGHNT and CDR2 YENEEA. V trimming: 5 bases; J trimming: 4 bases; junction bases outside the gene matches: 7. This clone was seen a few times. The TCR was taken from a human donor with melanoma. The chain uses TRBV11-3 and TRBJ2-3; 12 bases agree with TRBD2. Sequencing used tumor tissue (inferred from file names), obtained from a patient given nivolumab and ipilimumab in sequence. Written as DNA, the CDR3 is TGTGCCAGCAGCCTAACCCCTAGCGGGGGGGCAGATACGCAGTATTTT. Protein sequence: CASSLTPSGGADTQYF.